This TCR beta chain was identified during a study of cytomegalovirus exposure and HLA in healthy donors. Study-wide findings and caveats: Rare TCR sequences predominated, though certain public TCRs were found in many donors.

The germline gives CDR1 LNHDA, CDR2 SQIVND (reference sequence). V lost 5 bases, J lost 3 bases, and 4 bases lay in between. The CDR3 spans 11 residues. Regarding this clone: What it recognizes is unknown.

The validation cohort, a group of 90 to 150 subjects, included the donors and was separate from the roughly 670-subject first cohort. Sequencing was performed with immunoSEQ multiplex PCR; in TCRdb, only in-frame clones are kept and a portion is missing. The sample has roughly 150,000 clones; approximately 84% are singletons. The chain employs TRBV19 and TRBJ1-1; D unresolved. The sequencing input was PBMCs. The TCR originated in a man aged 25-45 years in good health and CMV-seropositive. CDR3 in amino acids: CASSQYTEAFF. The CDR3 bases are TGTGCCAGTAGTCAATACACTGAAGCTTTCTTT.